This TCR beta chain was obtained from a study of blood T cell repertoires in COVID-19. Study context: The origin of the acute and convalescent COVID-19 samples was the United States, Italy and Spain.

Germline V gives CDR1 MNHEY, CDR2 SVGAGI. CDR3 length: 14 amino acids. The J segment lost 8 bases and the V segment lost 6 bases, leaving 12 bases of the junction unmatched. Method: immunoSEQ multiplex PCR; TCRdb's copy keeps in-frame clones and lacks some. This table has a few hundred thousand clones, roughly nine tenths appearing once. The study drew participants aged about 18 to 89 years from roughly 25 US areas. Categorization into cohorts depended on clinical history that participants reported. Two negative PCRs, clearance, or symptom resolution had been documented for recovered Cohort 3 donors. The chain has TRBV6-5 and TRBJ1-2; 7 bases agree with TRBD1. The sequence came from a woman aged 55-69 years who had recovered from COVID-19. The sample was PBMCs or T cells enriched from blood (not recorded which). CDR3 amino acids: CASRWDRGPSGYTF. CDR3 bases: TGTGCCAGCAGATGGGACAGAGGTCCTAGCGGCTACACCTTC.